A single T cell receptor beta chain is shown here with its context. Its recognized antigen is unknown. Base qualities are not provided; no much larger clone lies one nucleotide away. TCRbeta CDR3 regions were amplified from genomic DNA by means of the immunoSEQ Assay, a bias-controlled multiplex PCR. Per the authors' processing: Nucleated cell counts per sample were estimated from amplification of reference gene primers within the assay. To quantify the absolute abundance of each unique TCRbeta CDR3 rearrangement, sequence reads were collapsed and filtered. For each sample, productive Simpson clonality was calculated as the square root of Simpson's diversity index over productive rearrangements. In its TCRdb copy, this immuneACCESS table keeps in-frame sequences only and misses some clones. Where compared with another copy, unresolved V genes explain less than half of these, and the others have no known cause. V, J and clone size reflect that table, while D and trimming were determined from the DNA. Recorded for this sample are roughly 190,000 clones; approximately 80% of them occurred a single time. Less than 20% of the sample comes from the top ten.

This specimen belongs to a study of blood T cell repertoires in COVID-19 (dated by TCRdb to 2018 to 2021). Broadly, across the study: Samples from collaborators originated in the United States, Italy and Spain and spanned both the acute and convalescent phases of COVID-19. The material from the prospective study consisted of cDNA or gDNA derived from T cells, B-cell-depleted T cells, or PBMCs. Subjects who had been exposed to COVID-19, were actively infected with it, or had recovered from it provided the deeply sampled blood TCRbeta repertoires that made up the dataset. A freely available public database, intended as a resource for researchers studying the immune response to SARS-CoV-2, is where the repertoires were released. Samples were obtained from the ongoing ImmuneRACE study (first 160 participants) and from approximately 1,200 subjects provided by 6 global collaborators. The sample metadata nearly always contained a de-identified subject ID, COVID-19 status, age in years and sex. Where HLA class I and class II types were available, the types were taken from metadata supplied by the sample provider, not from assay-based typing. The research as a whole found: The amount of clinical and demographic metadata varied by source and participant and was provided uncurated.

Taken from cysteine to phenylalanine, the CDR3 has 13 residues. This entry keeps only the CDR3 DNA: 39 bases, framed from base 1. V was cut back by 4 bases and J by 3 bases, leaving a gap of 10 bases between them. Looking up the germline V gene yields CDR1 MNHEY and CDR2 SVGAGI. Collaborating institutions collected whole blood in K2EDTA tubes following their own protocols. Collaborator samples were shipped for TCRbeta analysis as frozen whole blood, isolated PBMCs, or DNA extracted from either sample type. Source material: peripheral blood. This sequence originates from a human donor in a cohort sampled during active COVID-19. Recombination joined TRBV6-5 with TRBJ2-7; the D gene remains uncertain. The CDR3 corresponds to CASSSPQIYEQYF. The sequence in DNA is TGTGCCAGCAGTTCCCCTCAGATCTACGAGCAGTACTTC.